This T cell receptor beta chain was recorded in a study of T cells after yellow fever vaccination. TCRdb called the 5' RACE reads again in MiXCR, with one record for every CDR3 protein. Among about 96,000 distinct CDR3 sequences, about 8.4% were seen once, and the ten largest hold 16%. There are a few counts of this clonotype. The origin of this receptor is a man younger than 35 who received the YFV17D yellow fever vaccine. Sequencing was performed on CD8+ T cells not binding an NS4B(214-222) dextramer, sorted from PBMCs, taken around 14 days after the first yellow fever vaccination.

The CDR3 DNA sequence: TGTGCCAGCAGTCCCCAACCTTTGGAGTACGTC. Translating it yields CASSPQPLEYV. This sequence joins TRBV12-3 or TRBV12-4 and TRBJ2-7; no reliable D call. CDR3 length: 11 amino acids. The V end was cut by 5 bases, the J end by 11 bases, with 13 bases between.